This T cell receptor beta chain derives from a study of metastatic and nonmetastatic thyroid tumors. This CDR3 is built from 16 residues. Per germline, CDR1 SGDLS and CDR2 YYNGEE. Between the trimmed V and J ends, which lost 0 bases and 6 bases, there was a span of 17 bases. Patients had received no treatment of any kind before thyroid surgery. With MiXCR, TCRdb called clones anew from the PCR reads. The sample lists tens of thousands of clones, about 26% occurring once. This sequence originates from a female donor with papillary thyroid cancer or a benign thyroid nodule (not recorded which). Some clones in this sample may be carry-over from other donors' samples. V and J are TRBV9 and TRBJ2-3; D not resolved. Sequencing was carried out using blood. CDR3 DNA sequence: TGTGCCAGCAGCGTAGACGGATGGAAGGTGTGGGATACGCAGTATTTT. It codes for CASSVDGWKVWDTQYF. The full variable domain, with the rest looked up from reference TRBV9 and TRBJ2-3, is DSGVTQTPKHLITATGQRVTLRCSPRSGDLSVYWYQQSLDQGLQFLIQYYNGEERAKGNILERFSAQQFPDLHSELNLSSLELGDSALYFCASSVDGWKVWDTQYFGPGTRLTVL.